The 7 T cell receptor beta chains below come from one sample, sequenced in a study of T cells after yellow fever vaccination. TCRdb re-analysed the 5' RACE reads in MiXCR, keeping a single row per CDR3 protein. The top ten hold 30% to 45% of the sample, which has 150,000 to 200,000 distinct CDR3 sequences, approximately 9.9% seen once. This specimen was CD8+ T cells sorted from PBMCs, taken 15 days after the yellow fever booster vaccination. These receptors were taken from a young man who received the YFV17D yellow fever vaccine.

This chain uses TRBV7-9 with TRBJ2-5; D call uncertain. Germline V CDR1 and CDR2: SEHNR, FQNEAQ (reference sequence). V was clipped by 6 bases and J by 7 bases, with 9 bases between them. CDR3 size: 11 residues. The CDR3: CASSSVGTQYF. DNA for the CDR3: TGTGCCAGCAGTTCTGTGGGGACCCAGTACTTC.

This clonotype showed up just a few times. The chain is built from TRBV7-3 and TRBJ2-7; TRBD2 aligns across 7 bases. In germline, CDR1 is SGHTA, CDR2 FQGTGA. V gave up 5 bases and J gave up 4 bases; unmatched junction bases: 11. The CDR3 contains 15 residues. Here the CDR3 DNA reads TGTGCCAGCAGCGCTGACGGGGGGTTGGGATACGAGCAGTACTTC. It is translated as CASSADGGLGYEQYF.

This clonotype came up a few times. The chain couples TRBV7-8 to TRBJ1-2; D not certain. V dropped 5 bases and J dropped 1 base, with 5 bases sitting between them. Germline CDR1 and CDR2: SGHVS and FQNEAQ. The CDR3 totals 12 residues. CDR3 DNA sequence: TGTGCCAGCAGCCATCTTAACTATGGCTACACCTTC. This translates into CASSHLNYGYTF.

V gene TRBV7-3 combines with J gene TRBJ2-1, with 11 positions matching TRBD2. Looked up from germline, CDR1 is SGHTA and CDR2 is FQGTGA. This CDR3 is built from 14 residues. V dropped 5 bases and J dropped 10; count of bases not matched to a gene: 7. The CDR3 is CASSGSGGATEQFF. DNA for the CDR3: TGTGCCAGCAGCGGTAGCGGGGGGGCAACCGAGCAGTTCTTC.

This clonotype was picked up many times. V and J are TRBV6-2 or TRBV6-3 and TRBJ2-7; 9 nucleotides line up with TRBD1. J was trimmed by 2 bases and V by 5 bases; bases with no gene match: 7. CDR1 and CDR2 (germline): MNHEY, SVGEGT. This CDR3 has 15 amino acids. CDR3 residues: CASSTRTGVTYEQYF. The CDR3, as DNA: TGTGCCAGCAGTACAAGGACAGGGGTCACCTACGAGCAGTACTTC.

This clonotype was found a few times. CDR3 nucleotides: TGTGCCAGCAGCTTCCCCGGGGGGCGGACTGAAGCTTTCTTT. It codes for CASSFPGGRTEAFF. The chain joins TRBV7-9 to TRBJ1-1, with D maybe TRBD1 (6 bases). This CDR3 has 14 amino acids. The germline gives CDR1 SEHNR, CDR2 FQNEAQ (reference sequence). With 3 bases removed from V and 5 bases from J, the gap between germline ends came to 13 bases.

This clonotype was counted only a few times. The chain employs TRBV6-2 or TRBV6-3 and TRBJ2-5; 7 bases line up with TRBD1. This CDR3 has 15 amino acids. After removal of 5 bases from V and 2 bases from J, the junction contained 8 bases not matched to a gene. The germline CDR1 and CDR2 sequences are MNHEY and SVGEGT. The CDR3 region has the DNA TGTGCCAGCAGTACCCTCCCGGGACAGCAAGAGACCCAGTACTTC. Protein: CASSTLPGQQETQYF.